Detailed here is one T cell receptor (beta chain). The antigen remains unidentified. The data derive from a study of cytomegalovirus exposure and HLA in healthy donors. PCR involved 60 Vbeta and 13 Jbeta primers. Here immunoSEQ multiplex PCR was the method, and the copy in TCRdb shows in-frame clones only, minus some. Its clone listing holds fewer than 150,000 clones. The study's findings and limits: Researchers reported that three CMV-associated chains were confirmed in vitro as CMV antigen-specific. V- and J-gene trimming of TCR beta was linked (in a later analysis) to a missense DCLRE1C variant. Researchers left out some V segments, among them TRBV6-2 and TRBV6-3, as indistinguishable. Being productive about 90% or about 30% of the time was typical of most TCR beta V segments in an earlier analysis.

V lost 0 bases and J lost 0; bases outside the gene matches: 4. Germline V CDR1 and CDR2: MGHRA, YSYEKL. This CDR3 is built from 18 residues. The chain recombines TRBV4-1 with TRBJ2-6; 8 bases are shared with TRBD2. Sequencing was carried out using PBMCs. This sequence originates from a man between 35 and 55 years old in good health and CMV-seronegative. DNA for the CDR3: TGCGCCAGCAGCCAAGAAGCCAGCGGGGGCTCTGGGGCCAACGTCCTGACTTTC. Its translation: CASSQEASGGSGANVLTF.